This T cell receptor beta chain was sequenced for a study of blood T cell repertoires in COVID-19. Study information: The United States, Italy and Spain provided the acute and convalescent COVID-19 samples. The analysed material was cDNA or gDNA that came from T cells, B-cell-depleted T cells, or PBMCs.

The CDR3 runs to 14 residues. Per the germline V gene, CDR1 is MNHEY and CDR2 is SMNVEV (reference sequence). J was trimmed by 5 bases and V by 7 bases; bases with no gene match: 10. This clone appeared once. Authors' methods: Estimation of nucleated cell counts was performed using reference gene primer amplification. TCRdb keeps only in-frame clones here, not all; method: immunoSEQ multiplex PCR. That table furnishes V, J and clone size, whereas the DNA furnished D and trimming. Of roughly 30,000 clones in the sample, around nine tenths were seen once. J is TRBJ2-7 and V is TRBV27; TRBD1 agrees at 8 bases. The clonotype was recovered from a human donor in a cohort sampled during active COVID-19. Material for sequencing was peripheral blood. The CDR3 region is CASTDRAWGHEQYF. The CDR3 DNA reads as TGTGCCAGCACGGACAGGGCGTGGGGCCACGAGCAGTACTTC.